Here is one T cell receptor (beta chain) with its context. This clone's antigen is unknown. It has no much larger one-base neighbor in the sample; base qualities were not kept. Each collaborating institution followed its own protocols to collect whole blood in K2EDTA tubes. For TCRbeta analysis, collaborators shipped samples as frozen whole blood, isolated PBMCs, or DNA extracted from either of those sample types. This entry comes from a study of blood T cell repertoires in COVID-19 (TCRdb year 2020). In terms of the full investigation: The collaborator samples originated in the United States, Italy and Spain and spanned the acute and convalescent phases of COVID-19. Samples came from the ongoing ImmuneRACE study (first 160 participants) plus 1,254 subjects from 6 global collaborators. The prospective study material was composed of cDNA or gDNA derived from T cells, B-cell-depleted T cells, or PBMCs. The repertoires were released in a freely available public database meant as a resource for research on the immune response to SARS-CoV-2. HLA class I and class II types, where available, came from metadata supplied by the sample provider rather than from assay-based typing. Nearly every sample came with metadata listing a de-identified subject ID, COVID-19 status, age in years and sex. The dataset comprised deeply sampled blood TCRbeta repertoires from subjects exposed to, actively infected with, or recovered from COVID-19.

General findings and caveats noted by the study authors: The quantity of clinical and demographic metadata differed by source and by participant and was supplied without curation.

TCRbeta CDR3 regions were amplified from genomic DNA using the immunoSEQ Assay, a bias-controlled multiplex PCR. On the authors' methods: Within the assay, amplification of reference gene primers was used to estimate how many nucleated cells each sample contained. To quantify the absolute abundance of each unique TCRbeta CDR3 rearrangement, sequence reads were collapsed and filtered. For each sample, productive Simpson clonality was calculated by taking the square root of Simpson's diversity index across productive rearrangements. TCRdb took over this immuneACCESS table, retaining in-frame rearrangements with V and J assigned. Such tables are incomplete; in checked studies, under half of the missing clones stem from an unresolved V gene, and the remainder is unexplained. V and J calls and clone size are given by that table; D and trimming were obtained from the DNA. The sample includes 150,000 to 200,000 clones, with more than 85% observed a single time. The ten most abundant clones make up 7% to 8% of the sample.

The V and J ends are trimmed by 8 bases and 0 bases, leaving 10 bases between them. The CDR3 runs 13 residues from the cysteine to the phenylalanine. Left in the record is the CDR3 DNA by itself, 39 bases read in frame from the first base. CDR1 and CDR2 (WSHSY, SAAADI) derive from the germline V gene. The sequence is built from TRBV10-2 and TRBJ2-5; TRBD1 is a possible D gene, resting on 6 matching bases. Sequencing was carried out using peripheral blood. The TCR originated in a woman aged 80 or over in a cohort sampled during active or convalescent COVID-19. The CDR3 is CASEGGYQETQYF. The DNA sequence follows: TGCGCCAGCGAAGGGGGATACCAAGAGACCCAGTACTTC.